This T cell receptor beta chain was identified in a study of blood T cell repertoires in COVID-19. Losses at the gene ends were 0 bases for V and 6 bases for J; bases not matched to a gene: 8. The CDR3 sequence is 16 residues long. Germline V gives CDR1 SGHRS, CDR2 YFSETQ. Measured with immunoSEQ multiplex PCR; TCRdb has only the in-frame clones, and not every one. The sample lists a few hundred thousand clones, around 83% occurring once. This receptor was taken from a woman in her 70s with COVID-19, enrolled during active disease. The chain employs TRBV5-1 and TRBJ1-2; the match to TRBD1 covers 10 bases. Input material: peripheral blood. The CDR3 reads CASSLASGTGVNGYTF. The DNA for the CDR3 is TGCGCCAGCAGCTTGGCCTCCGGGACAGGGGTGAATGGCTACACCTTC.